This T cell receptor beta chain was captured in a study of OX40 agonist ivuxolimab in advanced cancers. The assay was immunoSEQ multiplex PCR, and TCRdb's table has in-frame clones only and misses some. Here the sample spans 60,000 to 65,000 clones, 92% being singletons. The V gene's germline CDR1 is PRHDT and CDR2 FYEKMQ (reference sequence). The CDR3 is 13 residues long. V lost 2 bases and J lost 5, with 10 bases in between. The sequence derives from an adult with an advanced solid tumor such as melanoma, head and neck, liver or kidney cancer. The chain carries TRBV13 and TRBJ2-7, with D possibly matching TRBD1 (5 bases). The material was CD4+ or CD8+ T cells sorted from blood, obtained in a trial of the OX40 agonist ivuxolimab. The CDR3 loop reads CASSLSGADEQYF. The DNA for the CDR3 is TGTGCCAGCAGCTTATCTGGGGCAGACGAGCAGTACTTC.